The 21 T cell receptor beta chains reported below all come from one sample, sequenced in a study of shared clonotypes between healthy human individuals. This table comes from immunoSEQ multiplex PCR, and its TCRdb copy is limited to in-frame clones, with some not included. In the table there are some 650,000 clones, about 96% of which are singletons. The sample consisted of naive CD4+ T cells sorted from blood. Subset described: CD45RA+ positively selected. These receptors came from a woman aged 25 to 39 in good health.

This chain uses TRBV13 with TRBJ1-2; D gene unclear. V lost 3 bases and J lost 5, with 31 bases in between. From germline, CDR1 is PRHDT and CDR2 FYEKMQ (reference sequence). This CDR3 comprises 20 residues. The CDR3 region is CASSFLAPVDLFPSFYGYTF. The CDR3 DNA reads as TGTGCCAGCAGCTTTTTGGCCCCAGTTGACTTATTTCCTTCATTTTATGGCTACACCTTC.

The genes are TRBV28 and TRBJ1-2, with D possibly matching TRBD1 (5 bases). In germline, CDR1 is MDHEN, CDR2 SYDVKM. The CDR3 length is 15 residues. Deletions cut 5 bases from V and 2 bases from J, with 15 bases between. CDR3 coding DNA: TGTGCCAGCAGTGCGACCGGGACGGGGAACTATGGCTACACCTTC. This gives the protein CASSATGTGNYGYTF.

The chain is built from TRBV11-3 and TRBJ2-2, with 11 bases fitting TRBD2. The CDR3 extends over 16 amino acids. Germline V gene sequence: CDR1 SGHNT, CDR2 YENEEA. V dropped 6 bases and J dropped 8; count of bases not matched to a gene: 11. The CDR3 DNA reads as TGTGCCAGCAGTCGCGGACTAGCGGGCCCCTCAGGGGAGCTGTTTTTT. It codes for CASSRGLAGPSGELFF.

The genes are TRBV19 and TRBJ2-1; D unclear. CDR1 is LNHDA and CDR2 is SQIVND in the germline V gene (reference sequence). Trimming removed 3 bases from V and 7 bases from J, with 7 bases in between. The CDR3 has 12 residues. The CDR3, as DNA: TGTGCCAGTAGTATTTACGCGAATGAGCAGTTCTTC. This gives the protein CASSIYANEQFF.

This chain connects TRBV11-3 to TRBJ2-7; TRBD1 aligns across 7 bases. J lost 6 bases, V lost 3 bases, and 2 bases had no gene match. The CDR3 spans 12 residues. Germline V gene lookup returns CDR1 SGHNT and CDR2 YENEEA. This CDR3 reads CASSLQGVEQYF. In nucleotides, the CDR3 is TGTGCCAGCAGCTTGCAGGGGGTCGAGCAGTACTTC.

The chain has TRBV6-1 and TRBJ2-3; possible D gene TRBD2, 6 bases. The ends were cut back, 4 bases at V and 2 bases at J, with 16 bases in the middle. From germline, CDR1 is MNHNS and CDR2 SASEGT. CDR3 length: 16 residues. The CDR3 DNA reads TGTGCCAGCAGTGTGTACAATCCGGACTACACAGATACGCAGTATTTT. As protein: CASSVYNPDYTDTQYF.

The chain combines TRBV7-9 with TRBJ2-3; 12 bases are a match to TRBD2. V dropped 3 bases and J dropped 4; count of bases not matched to a gene: 5. The CDR3 length is 16 residues. The V gene's germline CDR1 is SEHNR and CDR2 FQNEAQ (reference sequence). Here the CDR3 reads CASSFLTSGSSDTQYF. DNA of the CDR3: TGTGCCAGCAGCTTTTTGACTAGCGGGAGTTCAGATACGCAGTATTTT.

The CDR3 loop reads CASSRGYDEQFF. CDR3 sequence (DNA): TGTGCCAGCAGCAGGGGGTATGATGAGCAGTTCTTC. V usage is TRBV11-3 and J usage is TRBJ2-1, with D perhaps matching TRBD1 (6 bases). V lost 5 bases, J lost 8 bases, and 10 bases lay in between. The CDR3 has 12 residues. Germline CDR1 is SGHNT and CDR2 is YENEEA. The full variable domain, in which reference TRBV11-3 and TRBJ2-1 provide the parts outside the CDR3, is EAGVVQSPRYKIIEKKQPVAFWCNPISGHNTLYWYLQNLGQGPELLIRYENEEAVDDSQLPKDRFSAERLKGVDSTLKIQPAELGDSAVYLCASSRGYDEQFFGPGTRLTVL.

The chain links TRBV2 to TRBJ2-3, with 12 bases fitting TRBD2. There are 16 residues in the CDR3. The J segment lost 0 bases and the V segment lost 7 bases, leaving 5 bases of the junction unmatched. Germline V gene sequence: CDR1 SNHLY, CDR2 FYNNEI. CDR3 in DNA: TGTGCCAGCACTAGCGGGACTAGCGGGAGCACAGATACGCAGTATTTT. As protein: CASTSGTSGSTDTQYF. The full variable domain, in which reference TRBV2 and TRBJ2-3 provide the parts outside the CDR3, is EPEVTQTPSHQVTQMGQEVILRCVPISNHLYFYWYRQILGQKVEFLVSFYNNEISEKSEIFDDQFSVERPDGSNFTLKIRSTKLEDSAMYFCASTSGTSGSTDTQYFGPGTRLTVL.

V and J are TRBV19 and TRBJ1-2; weak D call: TRBD1 (5 bases). Germline CDR1 is LNHDA and CDR2 is SQIVND (reference sequence). V was pared by 6 bases and J by 5 bases, with 19 bases between. The CDR3 totals 15 residues. DNA for the CDR3: TGTGCCAGTAGCCTAACAATGAGGGGAGGGTATGGCTACACCTTC. Translated: CASSLTMRGGYGYTF.

V and J are TRBV28 and TRBJ2-5; D could derive from TRBD1 or TRBD2 (5 bases each). TRBJ2-7 matches the DNA end more closely, so the J call is doubtful. CDR1 and CDR2 from the germline V gene are MDHEN and SYDVKM. The CDR3 contains 15 residues. CDR3 nucleotide sequence: TGTGCCAGCAGCAACGAGGGCAGGGTAGGATGCGAGCAGTACTTC. Protein: CASSNEGRVGCEQYF.

The chain carries TRBV9 and TRBJ1-6; 7 nucleotides line up with TRBD1. The CDR3 totals 14 residues. Germline CDR1 and CDR2: SGDLS and YYNGEE. J was trimmed by 7 bases and V by 5 bases; bases with no gene match: 6. Here the CDR3 reads CASSRQGGNSPLHF. The CDR3 DNA sequence: TGTGCCAGCAGTCGACAGGGAGGAAATTCACCCCTCCACTTT.

This chain uses TRBV19 with TRBJ2-7; tentative D call: TRBD1 (5 bases). The CDR3 extends over 15 amino acids. Germline lookup yields CDR1 LNHDA and CDR2 SQIVND (reference sequence). With 3 bases removed from V and 3 bases from J, the gap between germline ends came to 15 bases. CDR3 amino acids: CASSIHGQGGYEQYF. CDR3 DNA sequence: TGTGCCAGTAGTATCCACGGGCAGGGCGGCTACGAGCAGTACTTC.

The V gene is TRBV4-1, the J gene TRBJ2-7, with 8 bases lining up with TRBD2. The junction had 10 bases not matched to a gene; V was cut back by 3 bases and J by 0 bases. The CDR3 totals 17 residues. Per germline, CDR1 MGHRA and CDR2 YSYEKL. The CDR3 DNA reads TGCGCCAGCAGCCAGTTTTGGATCGGACTAGCCTCCTACGAGCAGTACTTC. It encodes CASSQFWIGLASYEQYF.

The gene calls are TRBV7-3 and TRBJ1-2, with no clear D. The CDR3 is 13 amino acids. CDR1 SGHTA and CDR2 FQGTGA come from the germline V gene. Trimming pared 0 bases from V and 10 bases from J, leaving 12 bases between. CDR3 sequence: CASSLTGRAHYTF. For the CDR3, the DNA is TGTGCCAGCAGCTTAACGGGCCGGGCCCACTACACCTTC.

This clone was seen just once. This chain joins TRBV6-5 and TRBJ1-1, with 7 bases lining up with TRBD1. The CDR3 has 14 amino acids. The V and J ends lost 6 bases and 1 base, in that order; junction bases with no gene match: 5. Looked up from germline, CDR1 is MNHEY and CDR2 is SVGAGI. Here the CDR3 DNA reads TGTGCCAGCAGCCAACAGGGGTGGAACACTGAAGCTTTCTTT. Protein product: CASSQQGWNTEAFF.

The genes are TRBV28 and TRBJ2-1; tentative D call: TRBD2 (6 bases). The germline gives CDR1 MDHEN, CDR2 SYDVKM. The length of the CDR3 is 16 residues. V lost 7 bases to trimming and J lost 0 bases, with 16 bases between them. The CDR3 DNA follows: TGTGCCAGCACAACGGGAGCTCAGAGCTCCTACAATGAGCAGTTCTTC. Amino acids: CASTTGAQSSYNEQFF.

The rearrangement joins TRBV10-3 to TRBJ1-2; TRBD1 agrees at 10 bases. The length of the CDR3 is 14 residues. V lost 6 bases and J lost 1; bases outside the gene matches: 2. The germline CDR1 and CDR2 sequences are ENHRY and SYGVKD. In DNA, the CDR3 is TGTGCCATCAGAGGGACAGGGGATAACTATGGCTACACCTTC. Protein product: CAIRGTGDNYGYTF.

The chain couples TRBV25-1 to TRBJ1-4; D is perhaps TRBD1 (6 bases). CDR1 MGHDK and CDR2 SYGVNS come from the germline V gene. CDR3 size: 11 residues. CDR3 DNA sequence: TGTCCTACAGGGTTCGGTGAAAAACTGTTTTTT. Translating gives CPTGFGEKLFF.

This chain connects TRBV12-5 to TRBJ2-1; no clear D. The CDR3 is 18 amino acids. Per the germline V gene, CDR1 is LGHNT and CDR2 is FRNRAP. V shed 0 bases and J shed 0 bases, with 15 bases lying between them. The CDR3 protein is CASGLVKDGTTSYNEQFF. In DNA, the CDR3 is TGTGCTAGTGGTTTGGTAAAGGACGGAACTACCTCCTACAATGAGCAGTTCTTC. Combining the CDR3 with reference TRBV12-5 and TRBJ2-1 gives the whole variable domain DARVTQTPRHKVTEMGQEVTMRCQPILGHNTVFWYRQTMMQGLELLAYFRNRAPLDDSGMPKDRFSAEMPDATLATLKIQPSEPRDSAVYFCASGLVKDGTTSYNEQFFGPGTRLTVL.

The J gene is TRBJ2-1, the V gene TRBV9, with a weak D call TRBD2 (6 bases). Deletions cut 3 bases from V and 4 bases from J, with 14 bases between. This CDR3 spans 15 amino acids. Germline V gene data show CDR1 as SGDLS and CDR2 as YYNGEE. CDR3 nucleotides: TGTGCCAGCAGCGCCCCGGGACTCGGTTACAATGAGCAGTTCTTC. Translation gives CASSAPGLGYNEQFF. The full variable domain, with the rest looked up from reference TRBV9 and TRBJ2-1, is DSGVTQTPKHLITATGQRVTLRCSPRSGDLSVYWYQQSLDQGLQFLIQYYNGEERAKGNILERFSAQQFPDLHSELNLSSLELGDSALYFCASSAPGLGYNEQFFGPGTRLTVL.